This record covers a single TCR beta chain. The antigen is undetermined. One end of the junction is discordant with germline, which a read error may explain. Germline CDR1 reads SGHRS; CDR2 reads YFSETQ. The CDR3 length is 16 residues. From about 400 ng of RNA, a library with molecular barcoded alpha/delta and beta/gamma adaptors was made. Via MiXCR, TCRdb re-called the reads, giving one row per CDR3 protein. The sample holds 20,000 to 25,000 distinct CDR3 sequences, 20% to 25% seen once. This sample is part of a study of read filtering for tumor transcriptome and immune sequencing. Study-level background: After DNase treatment, RNA was made into whole-transcriptome libraries. Findings and caveats of the study: RNA-seq captured clonotypes less deeply and reliably than IR-seq.

Sample: a population of CD138-negative cells sorted from bone marrow. This sequence joins TRBV5-1 and TRBJ2-1, with 7 bases that match TRBD2. This receptor was taken from a donor at least 40 years old with multiple myeloma. CDR3 in DNA: TGCGCCAGCAGCACTAAGACTAGCTCAAATTACAATGAGCGGTTCTTC. Translated: CASSTKTSSNYNERFF.